This is a list of T cell receptor beta chains from one sample in a study of early T cells in non-severe SARS-CoV-2 infection. MiXCR, run by TCRdb on the 5' RACE reads, gives a single entry per CDR3 protein. This repertoire shows tens of thousands of distinct CDR3 sequences, 5.7% found once; its top ten account for approximately 6.6%. The sequenced sample consisted of whole blood. These receptors all stem from an adult who was a healthcare worker with PCR-confirmed SARS-CoV-2 infection or an uninfected control (not recorded which). Both conserved end residues are part of each CDR3. Fields, in order: J gene, V gene, clone size, D gene, CDR3 DNA, CDR3 protein. The D gene is left open where the match is weak. Clone size, where shown, is once, few, many, or a class for clones that have expanded.

j_gene: TRBJ2-2; v_gene: TRBV10-3; abundance: many; d_gene: TRBD2; CDR3nt: TGTGCCACCCGAGGACTAGCGGCCAACACCGGGGAGCTGTTTTTT; CDR3aa: CATRGLAANTGELFF
j_gene: TRBJ2-3; v_gene: TRBV3-1; abundance: NA; d_gene: NA; CDR3nt: TGTGCCAGCAGCAAAAACCCCACAGATACGCAGTATTTT; CDR3aa: CASSKNPTDTQYF
j_gene: TRBJ1-5; v_gene: TRBV12-3/TRBV12-4; abundance: few; d_gene: TRBD1; CDR3nt: TGTGCCAGCAGCGGGGACAGGGGAGATGGTTGGAATCAGCCCCAGCATTTT; CDR3aa: CASSGDRGDGWNQPQHF
j_gene: TRBJ1-5; v_gene: TRBV4-1; abundance: many; d_gene: NA; CDR3nt: TGCGCCAGCAGCCGGGACCTCGGGGCCTACAATCAGCCCCAGCATTTT; CDR3aa: CASSRDLGAYNQPQHF
j_gene: TRBJ2-7; v_gene: TRBV18; abundance: NA; d_gene: TRBD2; CDR3nt: TGTGCCAGCTCATCCAGCGGGAGCTACGAGCAGTACTTC; CDR3aa: CASSSSGSYEQYF
j_gene: TRBJ2-2; v_gene: TRBV24-1; abundance: many; d_gene: NA; CDR3nt: TGTGCCACCAGTGATGGTCCCAGGGAGCTGTTTTTT; CDR3aa: CATSDGPRELFF
j_gene: TRBJ1-6; v_gene: TRBV10-2; abundance: NA; d_gene: NA; CDR3nt: TGCGCCAGCAGCCCTGCAGTGAGGAGCTCCTATAATTCACCCCTCCACTTT; CDR3aa: CASSPAVRSSYNSPLHF
j_gene: TRBJ2-1; v_gene: TRBV11-2; abundance: many; d_gene: TRBD2; CDR3nt: TGTGCCAGCAGCCCCCGACCGGGACTAAGCGTTGAGCAGTTCTTC; CDR3aa: CASSPRPGLSVEQFF
j_gene: TRBJ2-1; v_gene: TRBV30; abundance: many; d_gene: NA; CDR3nt: TGTGCCTGGAGCCGGAGTGGGAATGAGCAGTTCTTC; CDR3aa: CAWSRSGNEQFF
j_gene: TRBJ1-1; v_gene: TRBV29-1; abundance: many; d_gene: NA; CDR3nt: TGCAGCGTTTTTACAAGCATGAACACTGAAGCTTTCTTT; CDR3aa: CSVFTSMNTEAFF
j_gene: TRBJ1-2; v_gene: TRBV18; abundance: many; d_gene: NA; CDR3nt: TGTGCCAGCTCACCGACGGGGAATGGCTACACCTTC; CDR3aa: CASSPTGNGYTF
j_gene: TRBJ1-1; v_gene: TRBV6-5; abundance: many; d_gene: NA; CDR3nt: TGTGCCAGCACCCTGGGCGGGGGGCAGGCTTTCTTT; CDR3aa: CASTLGGGQAFF
j_gene: TRBJ2-6; v_gene: TRBV6-1; abundance: many; d_gene: NA; CDR3nt: TGTGCCAGCAGTGATGACAGCTCTGGGGCCAACGTCCTGACTTTC; CDR3aa: CASSDDSSGANVLTF
j_gene: TRBJ2-2; v_gene: TRBV10-2; abundance: many; d_gene: TRBD1; CDR3nt: TGCGCCAGTCAGGACAGGGGGTACACCGGGGAGCTGTTTTTT; CDR3aa: CASQDRGYTGELFF
j_gene: TRBJ1-2; v_gene: TRBV18; abundance: many; d_gene: NA; CDR3nt: TGTGCCAGCTCACCACCGTCGACGGACGGAACTAACTATGGCTACACCTTC; CDR3aa: CASSPPSTDGTNYGYTF
j_gene: TRBJ2-7; v_gene: TRBV11-2; abundance: NA; d_gene: TRBD1; CDR3nt: TGTGCCAGCAGCGCTTTTAGAGGGACAGGGACCTACGAGCAGTACTTC; CDR3aa: CASSAFRGTGTYEQYF
j_gene: TRBJ2-5; v_gene: TRBV5-1; abundance: many; d_gene: TRBD2; CDR3nt: TGCGCCAGCAGCCCGGGGACTAGCAAGGAGACCCAGTACTTC; CDR3aa: CASSPGTSKETQYF
j_gene: TRBJ2-5; v_gene: TRBV6-6; abundance: few; d_gene: NA; CDR3nt: TGTGCCAGCAGTCAGGGGGGGGAGACCCAGTACTTC; CDR3aa: CASSQGGETQYF
j_gene: TRBJ2-2; v_gene: TRBV14; abundance: few; d_gene: NA; CDR3nt: TGTGCCAGCAGCCAAAGGAGAGACACCGGGGAGCTGTTTTTT; CDR3aa: CASSQRRDTGELFF
j_gene: TRBJ1-3; v_gene: TRBV3-1; abundance: few; d_gene: NA; CDR3nt: TGTGCCAGCAGCTTTACGGACGTTCGGACTGGAAACACCATATATTTT; CDR3aa: CASSFTDVRTGNTIYF
j_gene: TRBJ1-2; v_gene: TRBV11-2; abundance: few; d_gene: TRBD1; CDR3nt: TGTGCCAGCAGCTTTCTTGGAACAGGGGGCCACGGCTACACCTTC; CDR3aa: CASSFLGTGGHGYTF
j_gene: TRBJ1-5; v_gene: TRBV5-1; abundance: many; d_gene: NA; CDR3nt: TGCGCCAGCAGCACGGATAGCAATCAGCCCCAGCATTTT; CDR3aa: CASSTDSNQPQHF
j_gene: TRBJ2-5; v_gene: TRBV5-1; abundance: many; d_gene: TRBD2; CDR3nt: TGCGCCAGCAGCCCCGGACTAGCGGGAGGACAAGAGACCCAGTACTTC; CDR3aa: CASSPGLAGGQETQYF
j_gene: TRBJ2-5; v_gene: TRBV5-4; abundance: NA; d_gene: TRBD2; CDR3nt: TGTGCCAGCAGCAAGACTAGCGGGAGAGTTGGAGAGACCCAGTACTTC; CDR3aa: CASSKTSGRVGETQYF
j_gene: TRBJ2-1; v_gene: TRBV7-3; abundance: many; d_gene: TRBD2; CDR3nt: TGTGCCAGCAGCTTGAGCGGGAACTACTACAATGAGCAGTTCTTC; CDR3aa: CASSLSGNYYNEQFF
j_gene: TRBJ2-1; v_gene: TRBV11-2; abundance: many; d_gene: NA; CDR3nt: TGTGCCAGCAGTTTAACTTTGGACAGATACAATGAGCAGTTCTTC; CDR3aa: CASSLTLDRYNEQFF
j_gene: TRBJ1-6; v_gene: TRBV28; abundance: many; d_gene: NA; CDR3nt: TGTGCCAGCAGTTTCGGGGGCGTAAATAATTCACCCCTCCACTTT; CDR3aa: CASSFGGVNNSPLHF
j_gene: TRBJ1-4; v_gene: TRBV29-1; abundance: many; d_gene: NA; CDR3nt: TGCAGCGTTGCCCTGCAGGGGAATAAGGAAAAACTGTTTTTT; CDR3aa: CSVALQGNKEKLFF
j_gene: TRBJ2-1; v_gene: TRBV4-1; abundance: NA; d_gene: TRBD2; CDR3nt: TGCGCCAGCGCGACTAGCGTATACTACAATGAGCAGTTCTTC; CDR3aa: CASATSVYYNEQFF
j_gene: TRBJ1-1; v_gene: TRBV29-1; abundance: many; d_gene: TRBD1; CDR3nt: TGCAGCGCCTGGACAGGGAGGAACACTGAAGCTTTCTTT; CDR3aa: CSAWTGRNTEAFF
j_gene: TRBJ2-3; v_gene: TRBV28; abundance: many; d_gene: NA; CDR3nt: TGTGCCAGCAGTTTAGGTAGAGCACCTAAGCAGTATTTT; CDR3aa: CASSLGRAPKQYF
j_gene: TRBJ1-1; v_gene: TRBV2; abundance: many; d_gene: NA; CDR3nt: TGTGCCAGCAGCCGGGGGTTGAACACTGAAGCTTTCTTT; CDR3aa: CASSRGLNTEAFF
j_gene: TRBJ2-1; v_gene: TRBV3-1; abundance: many; d_gene: NA; CDR3nt: TGTGCCAGCAGCCAAGGACGGATCGATGAGCAGTTCTTC; CDR3aa: CASSQGRIDEQFF
j_gene: TRBJ2-1; v_gene: TRBV5-1; abundance: few; d_gene: TRBD1; CDR3nt: TGCGCCAGCAGCATAGCCGGGACAGATGGCAATGAGCAGTTCTTC; CDR3aa: CASSIAGTDGNEQFF
j_gene: TRBJ1-2; v_gene: TRBV4-2; abundance: many; d_gene: NA; CDR3nt: TGTGCCAGCAGCTCTCCCCAATCGGGGGCGCAGGTCGATGGCTACACCTTC; CDR3aa: CASSSPQSGAQVDGYTF
j_gene: TRBJ1-6; v_gene: TRBV14; abundance: NA; d_gene: TRBD1; CDR3nt: TGTGCCAGCAGCCAAGTAACGGGGACAGGGAATTCACCCCTCCACTTT; CDR3aa: CASSQVTGTGNSPLHF
j_gene: TRBJ2-3; v_gene: TRBV5-4; abundance: many; d_gene: TRBD2; CDR3nt: TGTGCCAGCAACCCGACTAGCGGGAGGAGTACAGATACGCAGTATTTT; CDR3aa: CASNPTSGRSTDTQYF
j_gene: TRBJ2-5; v_gene: TRBV12-3/TRBV12-4; abundance: many; d_gene: TRBD1; CDR3nt: TGTGCCAGCAGTGATGGACAGGGGGTTATGGAGACCCAGTACTTC; CDR3aa: CASSDGQGVMETQYF
j_gene: TRBJ2-1; v_gene: TRBV5-1; abundance: many; d_gene: TRBD2; CDR3nt: TGCGCCAGCAGCTTACTCCCGGGACTAGCGGGAGGATTCTCCTACAATGAGCAGTTCTTC; CDR3aa: CASSLLPGLAGGFSYNEQFF
j_gene: TRBJ1-4; v_gene: TRBV5-1; abundance: few; d_gene: NA; CDR3nt: TGCGCCAGCAGCTATGGACAGTCTAATGAAAAACTGTTTTTT; CDR3aa: CASSYGQSNEKLFF
j_gene: TRBJ2-1; v_gene: TRBV5-1; abundance: NA; d_gene: TRBD2; CDR3nt: TGCGCCAGCAGCCCTGTAGCGGGAGGGGACAATGAGCAGTTCTTC; CDR3aa: CASSPVAGGDNEQFF
j_gene: TRBJ2-2; v_gene: TRBV10-3; abundance: many; d_gene: NA; CDR3nt: TGTGCCATCAGTAGGGGCCTCCCCGGGGAGCTGTTTTTT; CDR3aa: CAISRGLPGELFF
j_gene: TRBJ2-1; v_gene: TRBV28; abundance: NA; d_gene: NA; CDR3nt: TGTGCCAGCAGTTTCATCCTGACTTACAATGAGCAGTTCTTC; CDR3aa: CASSFILTYNEQFF
j_gene: TRBJ1-1; v_gene: TRBV11-2; abundance: many; d_gene: NA; CDR3nt: TGTGCCAGCAGCTTAGAGCCAGGGGTAAGGTCTGAAGCTTTCTTT; CDR3aa: CASSLEPGVRSEAFF
j_gene: TRBJ1-2; v_gene: TRBV21-1; abundance: few; d_gene: NA; CDR3nt: TGTGCCAGCAGCACCTACAGGGCGTATGGCTACACCTTC; CDR3aa: CASSTYRAYGYTF
j_gene: TRBJ1-6; v_gene: TRBV7-9; abundance: many; d_gene: NA; CDR3nt: TGTGCCAGCAGCTTATATTCTGTAGTACCTTCACCCCTCCACTTT; CDR3aa: CASSLYSVVPSPLHF
j_gene: TRBJ2-7; v_gene: TRBV5-1; abundance: many; d_gene: NA; CDR3nt: TGCGCCAGCAGCTACGGGACCGCCTACGAGCAGTACTTC; CDR3aa: CASSYGTAYEQYF
j_gene: TRBJ2-7; v_gene: TRBV2; abundance: NA; d_gene: TRBD1; CDR3nt: TGTGCCAGCAATGGACAGGGAGGAGGGGAGCAGTACTTC; CDR3aa: CASNGQGGGEQYF